The present T cell receptor beta chain was sequenced within a study of Graves' ophthalmopathy and Graves' hyperthyroidism. Only a few counts were recorded for this clonotype. Relative to the germline gene, one junction end is altered; a read error may explain this. The study excluded patients with other autoimmune diseases, uncontrolled infections, pregnancy or lactation. The authors diagnosed from clinical symptoms, serum thyroxine, TRAb, thyroid ultrasound and orbital computed tomography. RNA transcripts were the template, and TCR beta CDR3 regions were amplified from them. HTBI primers served in a first-round RT-PCR, which a second-round multiplex PCR followed. TCRdb used MiXCR to reprocess the multiplex PCR reads, holding one entry per CDR3 protein. The sample has almost 750,000 distinct CDR3 sequences; 40% are singletons. Germline V gene lookup returns CDR1 LGHDT and CDR2 YNNKEL (reference sequence). The CDR3 extends over 11 amino acids.

The sequenced sample consisted of peripheral blood. The chain recombines TRBV3-1 with TRBJ2-7; possible D gene TRBD2, 5 bases. The clonotype originates from an adult man with Graves' ophthalmopathy. The CDR3 here is CASSQVKEASF. As DNA, the CDR3 is TGTGCCAGCAGCCAAGTGAAGGAGGCATCCTTC.